This T cell receptor beta chain emerged from a study of Ad26.COV2.S vaccination and SARS-CoV-2 variants. Study-wide background: Into the muscle, Ad26.COV2.S was dosed once or twice, 56 days apart.

Points on this clone: What it binds is unknown.

The CDR3 runs to 13 residues. The germline CDR1 and CDR2 sequences are SGHNT and YYREEE (reference sequence). V lost 4 bases and J lost 5; bases outside the gene matches: 2. Findings of the study overall: Following vaccination, spike-specific CD8+ and CD4+ T cell responses reportedly exhibited substantial breadth. Placebo recipients had lower spike-specific TCR breadth than vaccine recipients.

Documented treatment: about 20 received Ad26.COV2.S at low or high dose, single or two shots; 5 received placebo; per-sample allocation not given. The samples date from day 63 after the first vaccine or placebo injection. An 18-55-year-old adult in Boston served as donor. Sequencing used immunoSEQ multiplex PCR; TCRdb keeps in-frame clones, though not all of them. The sample has 400,000 to 450,000 clones; 75% to 95% are singletons. The TCR originated in a person between 18 and 60 years old who received the Ad26.COV2.S COVID-19 vaccine or a placebo. This rearrangement joins TRBV5-4 to TRBJ1-5; 8 bases agree with TRBD1. The source was peripheral blood, collected in a trial of Ad26.COV2.S vaccine versus placebo. CDR3 bases: TGTGCCAGCAGCGCACAGGGGGATCAGCCCCAGCATTTT. This translates into CASSAQGDQPQHF.